Below, 14 T cell receptor beta chains from the same sample are listed, as sequenced in a study of identical twins. TCRdb reprocessed the 5' RACE reads with MiXCR, giving one entry per CDR3 protein. The sample has nearly 200,000 distinct CDR3 sequences; about a sixth are singletons. These sequences were also reported in another study, on T cells expressing NK-cell markers.

The sequenced sample was CD8+ T cells sorted from blood. These receptors all come from a woman between 18 and 29 years old in good health.

The V gene is TRBV15, the J gene TRBJ2-7; D not certain. CDR1 is LNHNV, CDR2 YYDKDF, per germline (reference sequence). The CDR3 extends over 15 amino acids. Trimming shortened V by 0 bases and J by 0 bases, and 9 bases separated the two germline ends. The CDR3 bases are TGTGCCACCAGCAGAGACTTATCAAGCTCCTACGAGCAGTACTTC. This codes for CATSRDLSSSYEQYF.

This clonotype was counted a few times. This chain connects TRBV7-6 to TRBJ2-7; the D gene is possibly TRBD2 (6 bases). V gave up 5 bases and J gave up 7 bases, with 33 bases separating them. The CDR3 loop spans 19 amino acids. Germline V gives CDR1 SGHVS, CDR2 FNYEAQ. CDR3 nucleotides: TGTGCCAGCAGCGTAAACCCTCCGGGACGGATTTCCCCTGGAGGGGAGCAGTACTTC. Translated, it gives CASSVNPPGRISPGGEQYF.

This clonotype showed up many times. The CDR3 region is CASSAPKAAHTDTQYF. The DNA for the CDR3 is TGTGCCAGCAGTGCCCCTAAAGCGGCGCATACAGATACGCAGTATTTT. The chain combines TRBV12-3 or TRBV12-4 with TRBJ2-3; D might be TRBD2 (5 bases). With 5 bases removed from V and 3 bases from J, the gap between germline ends came to 18 bases. The CDR3 is 16 amino acids.

The chain joins TRBV11-2 to TRBJ2-5, with unresolved D. This CDR3 has 14 residues. Germline CDR1 reads SGHAT; CDR2 reads FQNNGV. The germline V and J ends were trimmed by 3 bases and 5 bases, with 13 bases remaining between them. The CDR3 sequence: CASSLGYPAETQYF. CDR3 nucleotides: TGTGCCAGCAGCTTGGGTTACCCCGCTGAGACCCAGTACTTC.

This clonotype was found a few times. This chain connects TRBV5-5 to TRBJ2-3; 7 nucleotides match TRBD2. The CDR3 length is 15 residues. After removal of 2 bases from V and 4 bases from J, the junction contained 7 bases not matched to a gene. CDR1 SGHKS and CDR2 YYEKEE come from the germline V gene (reference sequence). CDR3 residues: CASSFDDLAADTQYF. The DNA for the CDR3 is TGTGCCAGCAGCTTTGACGACCTAGCGGCAGATACGCAGTATTTT.

The V call is TRBV2, the J call TRBJ1-1; D ambiguous. Germline V gene lookup returns CDR1 SNHLY and CDR2 FYNNEI. The CDR3 totals 14 residues. V was clipped by 8 bases and J by 6 bases, with 19 bases between them. As DNA, the CDR3 is TGTGCCAGCGAGGGAGTCGATGTGGAACCTGAAGCTTTCTTT. This translates into CASEGVDVEPEAFF.

The rearrangement uses TRBV11-3 and TRBJ2-1; 12 bases fit TRBD2. Trimming at V came to 5 bases and at J to 7 bases, leaving 6 bases not matched to a gene. The germline CDR1 and CDR2 sequences are SGHNT and YENEEA. The length of the CDR3 is 15 residues. The CDR3 is CASSDGLAGWNEQFF. The DNA for the CDR3 is TGTGCCAGCAGCGACGGACTAGCGGGATGGAATGAGCAGTTCTTC.

There are a few counts of this clonotype. The chain recombines TRBV20-1 with TRBJ2-3; weak D call: TRBD2 (7 bases). CDR3 length equals 14 residues. Germline V gives CDR1 DFQATT, CDR2 SNEGSKA (reference sequence). Trimming removed 4 bases from V and 2 bases from J, with 13 bases in between. The CDR3, as DNA: TGCAGTGCTACAGGGGAGGGGTCCACAGATACGCAGTATTTT. Protein product: CSATGEGSTDTQYF.

Ten or more counts support this clonotype. The chain carries TRBV5-1 and TRBJ2-7, with D maybe TRBD1 (6 bases). Germline assignment: CDR1 SGHRS and CDR2 YFSETQ. The CDR3 length is 14 residues. With 1 base removed from V and 2 bases from J, the gap between germline ends came to 10 bases. CDR3 residues: CASSLSGATYEQYF. CDR3 nucleotide sequence: TGCGCCAGCAGCTTGTCAGGGGCCACCTACGAGCAGTACTTC.

The chain has TRBV6-2 or TRBV6-3 and TRBJ2-3; 12 positions match TRBD2. Germline CDR1 reads MNHEY; CDR2 reads SVGEGT. This CDR3 is 14 amino acids long. With 7 bases clipped from V and 6 bases from J, the junction kept 5 bases outside the gene matches. CDR3 in DNA: TGTGCCAGCAATAGACTAGCGGGAGTGGATACGCAGTATTTT. Residues: CASNRLAGVDTQYF.

This clonotype was seen a handful of times. The chain employs TRBV7-8 and TRBJ2-7, with TRBD1 identical over 7 bases. The germline CDR1 and CDR2 sequences are SGHVS and FQNEAQ. The trim removed 4 bases at V and 5 bases at J, leaving 11 bases unmatched. CDR3 length equals 15 residues. The CDR3 DNA reads TGTGCCAGCAGCTCTAGGCGAGAGGGGGCCCACGAGCAGTACTTC. The encoded protein is CASSSRREGAHEQYF.

The V and J genes are TRBV5-1 and TRBJ1-2; perhaps TRBD1 as D (5 bases). CDR3 size: 13 residues. CDR1 SGHRS and CDR2 YFSETQ come from the germline V gene. The ends were cut back, 4 bases at V and 8 bases at J, with 15 bases in the middle. The CDR3 sequence is CASSLGTPRGYTF. CDR3 sequence (DNA): TGCGCCAGCAGCCTAGGGACGCCACGGGGCTACACCTTC. Full variable domain (outside the CDR3, taken from reference TRBV5-1 and TRBJ1-2): KAGVTQTPRYLIKTRGQQVTLSCSPISGHRSVSWYQQTPGQGLQFLFEYFSETQRNKGNFPGRFSGRQFSNSRSEMNVSTLELGDSALYLCASSLGTPRGYTFGSGTRLTVV.

This sequence joins TRBV27 and TRBJ2-7, with TRBD2 matching 11 bases. The CDR3 has 15 amino acids. Germline CDR1 reads MNHEY; CDR2 reads SMNVEV (reference sequence). The V gene end was trimmed by 5 bases and the J gene end by 7 bases; junction bases not matched to a gene: 10. The CDR3, as DNA: TGTGCCAGCAGTATAATAGCGGGGGGGCCTAAGGAGCAGTACTTC. As protein: CASSIIAGGPKEQYF.

Only a few counts were recorded for this clonotype. The genes are TRBV9 and TRBJ1-4; D ambiguous. This CDR3 contains 13 residues. Germline lookup yields CDR1 SGDLS and CDR2 YYNGEE. Trimming cost V 0 bases and J 3 bases, with 3 bases left between them. CDR3 nucleotide sequence: TGTGCCAGCAGCGTAGAACCTAATGAAAAACTGTTTTTT. Translated: CASSVEPNEKLFF.